This paragraph covers one TCR beta chain sequence. The antigen is not known. This sample stems from a study of cytomegalovirus exposure and HLA in healthy donors. Broader study findings: Presence/absence analyses treated sequencing depth as roughly uniform across donors. Later analysis revealed greater clonal expansion in HLA-associated TCR beta chains than in equally common others. More than 150 TCR beta chains were listed as cytomegalovirus-associated. A later analysis linked a missense DCLRE1C variant to TCR beta V- and J-gene trimming.

The CDR3 has 14 residues. Germline CDR1 is SGHRS and CDR2 is YFSETQ. The V and J ends lost 5 bases and 4 bases, in that order; junction bases with no gene match: 8. The PCR was carried out with 60 Vbeta primers and 13 Jbeta primers. Method: immunoSEQ multiplex PCR; TCRdb's copy keeps in-frame clones and lacks some. The sample contains around 85,000 clones, 80% of which appear only once. The clonotype comes from a man between 50 and 59 years old in good health and CMV-seropositive. The sample was PBMCs. This chain links TRBV5-1 with TRBJ1-2; TRBD1 matches 7 bases. The chain's CDR3 is CASSWDSGGYGYTF. For the CDR3, the DNA is TGCGCCAGCAGTTGGGACAGCGGGGGCTATGGCTACACCTTC.